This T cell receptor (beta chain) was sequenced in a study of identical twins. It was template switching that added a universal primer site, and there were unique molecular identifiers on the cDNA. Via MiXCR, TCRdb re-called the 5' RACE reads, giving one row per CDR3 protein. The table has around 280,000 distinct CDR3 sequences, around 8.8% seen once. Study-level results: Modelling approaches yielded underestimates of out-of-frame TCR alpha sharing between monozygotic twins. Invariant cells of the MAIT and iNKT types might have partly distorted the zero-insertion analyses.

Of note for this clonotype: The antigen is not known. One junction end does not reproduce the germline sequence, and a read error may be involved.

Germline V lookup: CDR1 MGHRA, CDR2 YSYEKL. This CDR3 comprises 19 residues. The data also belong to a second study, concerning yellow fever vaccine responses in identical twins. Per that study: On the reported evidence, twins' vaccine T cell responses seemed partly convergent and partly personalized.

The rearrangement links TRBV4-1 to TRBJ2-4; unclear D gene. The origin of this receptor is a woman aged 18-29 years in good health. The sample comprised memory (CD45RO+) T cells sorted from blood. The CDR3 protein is CVSSQDLPLFQLAKNIQYF. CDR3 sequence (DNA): TGCGTCAGCAGCCAAGATCTTCCTCTATTTCAACTAGCCAAAAACATTCAGTACTTC.